This is a list of T cell receptor beta chains from one sample in a study of OX40 agonist ivuxolimab in advanced cancers. Here immunoSEQ multiplex PCR was the method, and the copy in TCRdb shows in-frame clones only, minus some. Of 48,000 or so clones listed, about 90% were seen once; the top ten hold 47%. The sequencing here drew on CD4+ or CD8+ T cells sorted from blood, taken in a trial of the OX40 agonist ivuxolimab. The receptors were gathered from an adult with an advanced solid tumor such as melanoma, head and neck, liver or kidney cancer. The CDR3 runs from the conserved cysteine through the conserved F or W. A D gene is named only where the DNA matches it firmly. Clone size is stated in some rows and not others, as once, few, many or a class when expanded.

clone size: .
J gene: TRBJ2-5
D gene: TRBD1
V gene: TRBV7-8
CDR3 protein: CASSQDRNQETQYF
CDR3 DNA: TGTGCCAGCAGCCAGGACAGGAACCAAGAGACCCAGTACTTC

clone size: once
J gene: TRBJ1-1
D gene: .
V gene: TRBV4-3
CDR3 protein: CASSQLGRGMNTEAFF
CDR3 DNA: TGCGCCAGCAGCCAACTCGGGAGGGGGATGAACACTGAAGCTTTCTTT

clone size: once
J gene: TRBJ1-2
D gene: TRBD1
V gene: TRBV19
CDR3 protein: CASSIATGGSYGYTF
CDR3 DNA: TGTGCCAGTAGTATAGCGACAGGGGGTAGCTATGGCTACACCTTC

clone size: .
J gene: TRBJ2-4
D gene: TRBD1
V gene: TRBV27
CDR3 protein: CASSQGTGGTKNIQYF
CDR3 DNA: TGTGCCAGCAGTCAGGGAACAGGGGGCACTAAAAACATTCAGTACTTC

clone size: .
J gene: TRBJ1-4
D gene: .
V gene: TRBV19
CDR3 protein: CASSIAHGLNEKLFF
CDR3 DNA: TGTGCCAGTAGTATAGCCCACGGCCTAAATGAAAAACTGTTTTTT

clone size: once
J gene: TRBJ2-2
D gene: .
V gene: TRBV10-1
CDR3 protein: CASSGSLDTPNTGELFF
CDR3 DNA: TGCGCCAGCAGTGGGTCCCTGGACACCCCGAACACCGGGGAGCTGTTTTTT

clone size: .
J gene: TRBJ2-7
D gene: .
V gene: TRBV4-1
CDR3 protein: CASSFFKGGTYEQYF
CDR3 DNA: TGCGCCAGCAGCTTCTTCAAGGGGGGAACCTACGAGCAGTACTTC

clone size: .
J gene: TRBJ2-1
D gene: .
V gene: TRBV28
CDR3 protein: CASRRGNEQFF
CDR3 DNA: TGTGCCAGCAGACGAGGAAATGAGCAGTTCTTC

clone size: .
J gene: TRBJ1-4
D gene: .
V gene: TRBV6-5
CDR3 protein: CASSYRQPTNEKLFF
CDR3 DNA: TGTGCCAGCAGTTACCGGCAGCCGACTAATGAAAAACTGTTTTTT

clone size: .
J gene: TRBJ2-4
D gene: .
V gene: TRBV6-5
CDR3 protein: CASRPLTVAKNIQYF
CDR3 DNA: TGTGCCAGCAGACCCTTGACAGTTGCCAAAAACATTCAGTACTTC

clone size: .
J gene: TRBJ2-1
D gene: TRBD2
V gene: TRBV27
CDR3 protein: CASSFSGGYNEQFF
CDR3 DNA: TGTGCCAGCAGTTTTAGCGGGGGTTACAATGAGCAGTTCTTC

clone size: .
J gene: TRBJ2-3
D gene: TRBD2
V gene: TRBV19
CDR3 protein: CASSMALLRTSGEEQYF
CDR3 DNA: TGTGCCAGTAGTATGGCCCTTCTCCGGACTAGCGGGGAGGAGCAGTATTTT

clone size: .
J gene: TRBJ2-1
D gene: TRBD1
V gene: TRBV10-3
CDR3 protein: CAISGTGLDNEQFF
CDR3 DNA: TGTGCCATCAGTGGGACAGGGCTAGACAATGAGCAGTTCTTC

clone size: .
J gene: TRBJ1-1
D gene: TRBD1
V gene: TRBV5-4
CDR3 protein: CASSFKGAAFF
CDR3 DNA: TGTGCCAGCAGCTTTAAGGGGGCAGCTTTCTTT

clone size: few
J gene: TRBJ2-2
D gene: .
V gene: TRBV27
CDR3 protein: CASSLVNTGELFF
CDR3 DNA: TGTGCCAGCAGTTTAGTTAACACCGGGGAGCTGTTTTTT

clone size: .
J gene: TRBJ2-7
D gene: .
V gene: TRBV9
CDR3 protein: CASSPGQNSYEQYF
CDR3 DNA: TGTGCCAGCAGCCCCGGACAGAATTCCTACGAGCAGTACTTC

clone size: .
J gene: TRBJ2-7
D gene: .
V gene: TRBV4-2
CDR3 protein: CASSQGGTLTYEQYF
CDR3 DNA: TGTGCCAGCAGCCAAGGCGGGACACTCACCTACGAGCAGTACTTC

clone size: few
J gene: TRBJ2-3
D gene: TRBD2
V gene: TRBV25-1
CDR3 protein: CATAGGSTDTQYF
CDR3 DNA: TGTGCCACTGCGGGGGGGAGCACAGATACGCAGTATTTT

clone size: .
J gene: TRBJ2-2
D gene: .
V gene: TRBV19
CDR3 protein: CASSGGELFF
CDR3 DNA: TGTGCCAGTAGTGGCGGGGAGCTGTTTTTT

clone size: .
J gene: TRBJ1-1
D gene: TRBD1
V gene: TRBV4-1
CDR3 protein: CASSHLRTGKETEAFF
CDR3 DNA: TGCGCCAGCAGCCACCTCCGGACAGGGAAGGAGACTGAAGCTTTCTTT

clone size: .
J gene: TRBJ2-3
D gene: .
V gene: TRBV18
CDR3 protein: CASSPVGGTDTQYF
CDR3 DNA: TGTGCCAGCTCACCAGTGGGAGGAACAGATACGCAGTATTTT

clone size: .
J gene: TRBJ1-2
D gene: TRBD1
V gene: TRBV5-1
CDR3 protein: CASSTDAGTDGYTF
CDR3 DNA: TGCGCCAGCAGCACAGACGCCGGGACAGATGGCTACACCTTC

clone size: .
J gene: TRBJ2-2
D gene: .
V gene: TRBV7-6
CDR3 protein: CASSTGWGNTGELFF
CDR3 DNA: TGTGCCAGCAGCACTGGTTGGGGGAACACCGGGGAGCTGTTTTTT

clone size: .
J gene: TRBJ1-5
D gene: .
V gene: TRBV9
CDR3 protein: CASSVWGDGQPQHF
CDR3 DNA: TGTGCCAGCAGCGTCTGGGGCGATGGTCAGCCCCAGCATTTT

clone size: .
J gene: TRBJ2-1
D gene: TRBD2
V gene: TRBV6-1
CDR3 protein: CASSEIPSGGYNEQFF
CDR3 DNA: TGTGCCAGCAGTGAAATCCCAAGCGGGGGCTACAATGAGCAGTTCTTC

clone size: .
J gene: TRBJ2-3
D gene: .
V gene: TRBV9
CDR3 protein: CASSVGGSLSTDTQYF
CDR3 DNA: TGTGCCAGCAGCGTAGGGGGGAGCCTTAGCACAGATACGCAGTATTTT

clone size: .
J gene: TRBJ2-7
D gene: .
V gene: TRBV9
CDR3 protein: CASSDTGEQYF
CDR3 DNA: TGTGCCAGCAGCGACACGGGAGAGCAGTACTTC

clone size: .
J gene: TRBJ2-5
D gene: .
V gene: TRBV18
CDR3 protein: CASSQESGSYETQYF
CDR3 DNA: TGTGCCAGCTCACAAGAGAGCGGAAGCTACGAGACCCAGTACTTC

clone size: .
J gene: TRBJ1-1
D gene: TRBD1
V gene: TRBV19
CDR3 protein: CASSIARQGVNTEAFF
CDR3 DNA: TGTGCCAGTAGTATAGCCCGACAGGGGGTAAACACTGAAGCTTTCTTT

clone size: .
J gene: TRBJ2-7
D gene: TRBD1
V gene: TRBV7-9
CDR3 protein: CASIPGTGDYEQYF
CDR3 DNA: TGTGCCAGCATCCCCGGGACAGGGGACTACGAGCAGTACTTC

clone size: .
J gene: TRBJ1-5
D gene: .
V gene: TRBV5-8
CDR3 protein: CASSLGPYQPQHF
CDR3 DNA: TGTGCCAGCAGCTTGGGACCTTATCAGCCCCAGCATTTT

clone size: .
J gene: TRBJ1-1
D gene: .
V gene: TRBV29-1
CDR3 protein: CSVLDSQNTEAFF
CDR3 DNA: TGCAGCGTTTTGGACTCGCAGAACACTGAAGCTTTCTTT

clone size: .
J gene: TRBJ1-1
D gene: .
V gene: TRBV6-1
CDR3 protein: CASSEMGRFGNTEAFF
CDR3 DNA: TGTGCCAGCAGTGAAATGGGGAGATTTGGAAACACTGAAGCTTTCTTT

clone size: .
J gene: TRBJ1-2
D gene: .
V gene: TRBV27
CDR3 protein: CASSDGAGYGYTF
CDR3 DNA: TGTGCCAGCAGTGACGGGGCAGGCTATGGCTACACCTTC

clone size: once
J gene: TRBJ1-1
D gene: .
V gene: TRBV7-8
CDR3 protein: CASSLDVLRTEAFF
CDR3 DNA: TGTGCCAGCAGCTTAGACGTGTTGCGGACTGAAGCTTTCTTT

clone size: .
J gene: TRBJ2-5
D gene: .
V gene: TRBV10-1
CDR3 protein: CASSEPTGQGETQYF
CDR3 DNA: TGCGCCAGCAGTGAACCAACAGGGCAGGGAGAGACCCAGTACTTC

clone size: .
J gene: TRBJ1-5
D gene: .
V gene: TRBV30
CDR3 protein: CAWGGSNQPQHF
CDR3 DNA: TGTGCCTGGGGGGGAAGCAATCAGCCCCAGCATTTT

clone size: few
J gene: TRBJ1-1
D gene: .
V gene: TRBV7-9
CDR3 protein: CANSLMGMNTEAFF
CDR3 DNA: TGTGCAAATAGCTTAATGGGTATGAACACTGAAGCTTTCTTT

clone size: .
J gene: TRBJ1-2
D gene: .
V gene: TRBV7-9
CDR3 protein: CASSRNHFKNREHYGYTF
CDR3 DNA: TGTGCCAGCAGCCGTAACCACTTTAAAAACAGGGAGCACTATGGCTACACCTTC

clone size: .
J gene: TRBJ2-1
D gene: TRBD2
V gene: TRBV28
CDR3 protein: CASSLTGLAGGSEQFF
CDR3 DNA: TGTGCCAGCAGCCTAACCGGGCTAGCGGGGGGTAGTGAGCAGTTCTTC

clone size: .
J gene: TRBJ2-7
D gene: TRBD1
V gene: TRBV5-1
CDR3 protein: CASSGQGAREQYF
CDR3 DNA: TGCGCCAGCAGTGGGCAGGGGGCGCGCGAGCAGTACTTC

clone size: few
J gene: TRBJ1-6
D gene: TRBD1
V gene: TRBV4-3
CDR3 protein: CASSLDRDGGSSPLHF
CDR3 DNA: TGCGCCAGCAGCCTCGACAGGGATGGGGGAAGTTCACCCCTCCACTTT

clone size: .
J gene: TRBJ2-1
D gene: TRBD1
V gene: TRBV11-2
CDR3 protein: CASSRITGGEQFF
CDR3 DNA: TGTGCCAGCAGCCGCATCACAGGGGGCGAGCAGTTCTTC

clone size: .
J gene: TRBJ2-3
D gene: .
V gene: TRBV7-8
CDR3 protein: CASSPRAGLYGDTQYF
CDR3 DNA: TGTGCCAGCAGCCCCCGAGCGGGCCTTTATGGAGATACGCAGTATTTT

clone size: .
J gene: TRBJ2-3
D gene: .
V gene: TRBV6-1
CDR3 protein: CASSERRFLPTDTQYF
CDR3 DNA: TGTGCCAGCAGTGAACGGCGATTCCTACCCACAGATACGCAGTATTTT

clone size: .
J gene: TRBJ1-1
D gene: .
V gene: TRBV5-6
CDR3 protein: CASSPRGSISSEAFF
CDR3 DNA: TGTGCCAGCAGCCCCAGGGGAAGTATAAGCTCTGAAGCTTTCTTT

clone size: once
J gene: TRBJ2-1
D gene: TRBD2
V gene: TRBV29-1
CDR3 protein: CSSSGGINEQFF
CDR3 DNA: TGCAGCTCGAGCGGGGGGATCAATGAGCAGTTCTTC

clone size: .
J gene: TRBJ2-7
D gene: .
V gene: TRBV28
CDR3 protein: CASSLSGSSYEQYF
CDR3 DNA: TGTGCCAGCAGTTTGTCAGGGAGCTCCTACGAGCAGTACTTC

clone size: .
J gene: TRBJ2-7
D gene: .
V gene: TRBV19
CDR3 protein: CASTGRDPYEQYF
CDR3 DNA: TGTGCCAGTACGGGCAGGGACCCCTACGAGCAGTACTTC

clone size: .
J gene: TRBJ2-2
D gene: TRBD2
V gene: TRBV27
CDR3 protein: CASRTSDTGELFF
CDR3 DNA: TGTGCCAGCAGGACTAGCGACACCGGGGAGCTGTTTTTT

clone size: once
J gene: TRBJ2-2
D gene: .
V gene: TRBV27
CDR3 protein: CASSKLPVGTPFGTGELFF
CDR3 DNA: TGTGCCAGCAGTAAGCTCCCGGTTGGGACCCCCTTTGGCACCGGGGAGCTGTTTTTT

clone size: .
J gene: TRBJ2-1
D gene: .
V gene: TRBV7-2
CDR3 protein: CASSLVRYLYNEQFF
CDR3 DNA: TGTGCCAGCAGCTTAGTGCGTTACTTATACAATGAGCAGTTCTTC

clone size: .
J gene: TRBJ1-3
D gene: .
V gene: TRBV6-5
CDR3 protein: CASSYGRAGNTIYF
CDR3 DNA: TGTGCCAGCAGTTACGGGCGGGCTGGAAACACCATATATTTT